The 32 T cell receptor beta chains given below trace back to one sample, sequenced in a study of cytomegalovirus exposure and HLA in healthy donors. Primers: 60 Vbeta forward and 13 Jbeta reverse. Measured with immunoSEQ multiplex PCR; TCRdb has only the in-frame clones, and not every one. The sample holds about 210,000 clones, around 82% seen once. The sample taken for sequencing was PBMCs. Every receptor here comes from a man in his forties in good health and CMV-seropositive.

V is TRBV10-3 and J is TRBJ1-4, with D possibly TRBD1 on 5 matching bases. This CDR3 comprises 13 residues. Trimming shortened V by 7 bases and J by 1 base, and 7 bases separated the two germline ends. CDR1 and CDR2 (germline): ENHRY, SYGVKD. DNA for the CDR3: TGTGCCATCAAGGGGATAACTAATGAAAAACTGTTTTTT. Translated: CAIKGITNEKLFF.

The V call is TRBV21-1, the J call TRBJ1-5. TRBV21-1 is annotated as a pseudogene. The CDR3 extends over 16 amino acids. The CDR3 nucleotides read TGTGCCAGCAGCAAAGTGGAGCATGATAGCAATCAGCCCCAGCATTTT. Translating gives CASSKVEHDSNQPQHF.

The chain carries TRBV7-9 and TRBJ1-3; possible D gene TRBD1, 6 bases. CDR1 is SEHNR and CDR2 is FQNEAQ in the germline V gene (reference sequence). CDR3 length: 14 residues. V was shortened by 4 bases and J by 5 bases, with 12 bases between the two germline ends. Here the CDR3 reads CASSYTGQRNTIYF. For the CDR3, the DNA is TGTGCCAGCAGCTATACGGGACAAAGAAACACCATATATTTT.

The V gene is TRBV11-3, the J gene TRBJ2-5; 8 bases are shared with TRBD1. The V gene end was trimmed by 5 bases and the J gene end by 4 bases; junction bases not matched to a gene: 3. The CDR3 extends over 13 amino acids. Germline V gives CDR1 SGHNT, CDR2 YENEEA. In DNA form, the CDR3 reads TGTGCCAGCAGCCCCACAGGGGGAGAGACCCAGTACTTC. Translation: CASSPTGGETQYF.

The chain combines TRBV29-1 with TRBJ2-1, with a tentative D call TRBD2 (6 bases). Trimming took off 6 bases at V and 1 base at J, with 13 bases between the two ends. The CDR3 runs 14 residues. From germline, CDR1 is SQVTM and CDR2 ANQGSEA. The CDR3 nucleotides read TGCAGCGTCGCTCGGGGAGGTTCCTACAATGAGCAGTTCTTC. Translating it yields CSVARGGSYNEQFF.

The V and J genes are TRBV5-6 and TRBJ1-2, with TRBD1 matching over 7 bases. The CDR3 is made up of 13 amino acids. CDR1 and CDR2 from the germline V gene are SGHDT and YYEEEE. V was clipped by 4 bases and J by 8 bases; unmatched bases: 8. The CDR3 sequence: CASSPNRGRGYTF. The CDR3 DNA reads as TGTGCCAGCAGCCCGAACAGGGGCAGAGGCTACACCTTC. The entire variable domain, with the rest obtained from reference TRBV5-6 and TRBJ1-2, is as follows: DAGVTQSPTHLIKTRGQQVTLRCSPKSGHDTVSWYQQALGQGPQFIFQYYEEEERQRGNFPDRFSGHQFPNYSSELNVNALLLGDSALYLCASSPNRGRGYTFGSGTRLTVV.

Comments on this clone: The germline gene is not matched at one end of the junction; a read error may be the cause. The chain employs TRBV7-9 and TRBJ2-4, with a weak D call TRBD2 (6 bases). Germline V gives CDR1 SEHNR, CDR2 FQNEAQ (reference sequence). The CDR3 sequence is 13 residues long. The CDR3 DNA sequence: TGTGCCAGCAGCCCGCCTCAGGAGCGGACTATGAACTTC. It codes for CASSPPQERTMNF.

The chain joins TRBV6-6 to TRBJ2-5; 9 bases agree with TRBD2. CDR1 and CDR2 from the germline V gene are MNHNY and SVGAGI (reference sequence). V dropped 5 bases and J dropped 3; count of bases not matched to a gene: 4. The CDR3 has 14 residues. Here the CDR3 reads CASSPSSGKETQYF. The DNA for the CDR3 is TGTGCCAGCAGTCCCTCTAGCGGGAAAGAGACCCAGTACTTC.

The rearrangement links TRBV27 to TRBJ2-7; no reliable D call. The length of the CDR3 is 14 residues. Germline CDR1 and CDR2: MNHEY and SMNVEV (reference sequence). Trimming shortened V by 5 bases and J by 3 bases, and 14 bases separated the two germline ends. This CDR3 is CASSPQLRNYEQYF. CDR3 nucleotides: TGTGCCAGCAGTCCCCAATTGAGAAACTACGAGCAGTACTTC.

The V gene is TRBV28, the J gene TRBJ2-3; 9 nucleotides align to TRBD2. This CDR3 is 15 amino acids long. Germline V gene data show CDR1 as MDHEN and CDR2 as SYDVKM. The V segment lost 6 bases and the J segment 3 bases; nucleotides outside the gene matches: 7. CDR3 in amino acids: CASRSPAGGTDTQYF. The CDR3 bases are TGTGCCAGCAGATCCCCAGCGGGAGGAACAGATACGCAGTATTTT.

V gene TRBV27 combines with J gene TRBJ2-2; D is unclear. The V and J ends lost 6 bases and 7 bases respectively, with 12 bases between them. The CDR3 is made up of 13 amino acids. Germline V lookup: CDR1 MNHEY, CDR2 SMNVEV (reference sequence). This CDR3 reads CASRPGYGGELFF. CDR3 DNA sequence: TGTGCCAGCAGACCAGGATACGGCGGGGAGCTGTTTTTT.

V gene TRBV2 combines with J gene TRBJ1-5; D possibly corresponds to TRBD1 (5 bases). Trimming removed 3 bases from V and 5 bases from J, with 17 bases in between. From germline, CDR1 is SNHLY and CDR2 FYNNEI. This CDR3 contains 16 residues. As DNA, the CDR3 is TGTGCCAGCAGTGAGGGTGGGGGGATACCGTATCAGCCCCAGCATTTT. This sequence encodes CASSEGGGIPYQPQHF.

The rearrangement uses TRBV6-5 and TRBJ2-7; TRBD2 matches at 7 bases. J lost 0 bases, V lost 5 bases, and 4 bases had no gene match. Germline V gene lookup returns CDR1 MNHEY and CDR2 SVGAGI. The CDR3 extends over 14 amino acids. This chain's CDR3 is CASSEGGGSYEQYF. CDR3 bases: TGTGCCAGCAGTGAAGGCGGGGGCTCCTACGAGCAGTACTTC.

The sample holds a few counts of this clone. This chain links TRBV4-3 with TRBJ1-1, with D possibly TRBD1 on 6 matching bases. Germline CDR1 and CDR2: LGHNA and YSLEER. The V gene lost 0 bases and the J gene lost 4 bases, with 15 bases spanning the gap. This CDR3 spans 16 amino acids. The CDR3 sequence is CASSQDPGQTGTEAFF. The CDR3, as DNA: TGCGCCAGCAGCCAAGACCCTGGACAGACGGGCACTGAAGCTTTCTTT.

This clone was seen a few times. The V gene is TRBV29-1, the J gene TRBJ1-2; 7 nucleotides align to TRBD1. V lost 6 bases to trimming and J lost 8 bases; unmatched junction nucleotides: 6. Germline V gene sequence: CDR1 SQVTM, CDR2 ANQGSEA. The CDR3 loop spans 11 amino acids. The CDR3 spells CSVGGTAGYTF. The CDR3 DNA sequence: TGCAGCGTCGGCGGGACAGCCGGCTACACCTTC.

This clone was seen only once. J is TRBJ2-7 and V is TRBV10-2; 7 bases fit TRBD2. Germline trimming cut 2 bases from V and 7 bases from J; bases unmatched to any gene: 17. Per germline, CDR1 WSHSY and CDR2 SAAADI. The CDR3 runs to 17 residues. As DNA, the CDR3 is TGCGCCAGCAGTGAGGCCTTCGCGGGACTACCCGAGGAGGAGCAGTACTTC. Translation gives CASSEAFAGLPEEEQYF.

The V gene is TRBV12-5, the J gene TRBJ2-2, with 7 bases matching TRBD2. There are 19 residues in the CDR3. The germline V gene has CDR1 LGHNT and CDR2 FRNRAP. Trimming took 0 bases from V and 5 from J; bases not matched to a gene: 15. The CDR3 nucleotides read TGTGCTAGTGGTTTGGTACATGAGGGTGGCGGGAGAAAAACCGGGGAGCTGTTTTTT. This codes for CASGLVHEGGGRKTGELFF.

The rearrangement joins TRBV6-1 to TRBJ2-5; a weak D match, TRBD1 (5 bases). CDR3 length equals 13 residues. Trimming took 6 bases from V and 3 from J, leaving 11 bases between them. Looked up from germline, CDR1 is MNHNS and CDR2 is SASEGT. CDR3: CASRVSREETQYF. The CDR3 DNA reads TGTGCCAGCAGAGTCTCCAGGGAAGAGACCCAGTACTTC.

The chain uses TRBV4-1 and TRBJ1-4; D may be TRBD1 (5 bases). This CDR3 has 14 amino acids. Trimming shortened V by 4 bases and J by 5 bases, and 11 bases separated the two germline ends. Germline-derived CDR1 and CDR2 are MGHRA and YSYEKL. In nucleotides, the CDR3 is TGCGCCAGCAGCCGGGACTTGGGGAATGAAAAACTGTTTTTT. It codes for CASSRDLGNEKLFF.

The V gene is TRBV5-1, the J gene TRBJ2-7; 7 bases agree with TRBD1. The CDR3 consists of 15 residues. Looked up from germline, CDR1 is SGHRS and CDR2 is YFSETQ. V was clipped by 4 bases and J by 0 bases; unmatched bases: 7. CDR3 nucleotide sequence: TGCGCCAGCAGCGAGGGACAGCTAAGCTCCTACGAGCAGTACTTC. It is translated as CASSEGQLSSYEQYF.

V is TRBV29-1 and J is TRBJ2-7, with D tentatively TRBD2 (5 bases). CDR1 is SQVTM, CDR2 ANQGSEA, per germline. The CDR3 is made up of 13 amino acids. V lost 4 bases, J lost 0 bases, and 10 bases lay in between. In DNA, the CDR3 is TGCAGCGTTGCCAGGACTTACTCCTACGAGCAGTACTTC. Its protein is CSVARTYSYEQYF.

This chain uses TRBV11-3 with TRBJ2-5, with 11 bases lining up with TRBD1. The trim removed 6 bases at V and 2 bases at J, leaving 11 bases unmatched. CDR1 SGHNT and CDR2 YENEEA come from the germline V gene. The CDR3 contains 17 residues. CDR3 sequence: CASSRGQGASNQETQYF. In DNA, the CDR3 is TGTGCCAGCAGTAGAGGACAGGGGGCCTCAAATCAAGAGACCCAGTACTTC.

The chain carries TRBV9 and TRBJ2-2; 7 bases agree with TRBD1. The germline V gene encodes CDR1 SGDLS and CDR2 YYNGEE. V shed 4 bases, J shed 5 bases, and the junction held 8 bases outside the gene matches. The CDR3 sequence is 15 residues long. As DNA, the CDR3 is TGTGCCAGCAGCCGTCAAGGGGGCGGGACCGGGGAGCTGTTTTTT. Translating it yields CASSRQGGGTGELFF.

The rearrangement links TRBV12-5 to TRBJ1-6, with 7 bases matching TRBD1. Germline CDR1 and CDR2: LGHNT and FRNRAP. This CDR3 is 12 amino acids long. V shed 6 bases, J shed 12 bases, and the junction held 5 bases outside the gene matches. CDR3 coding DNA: TGTGCTAGTGGGACCCAGGGGGGACCCCTCCACTTT. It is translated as CASGTQGGPLHF.

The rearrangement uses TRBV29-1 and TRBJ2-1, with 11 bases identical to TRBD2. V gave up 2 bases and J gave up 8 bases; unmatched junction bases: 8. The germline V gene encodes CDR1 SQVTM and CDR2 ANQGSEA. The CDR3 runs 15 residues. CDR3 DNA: TGCAGCGTTGAATCGGGTAGCGGGAGGGGCGATGAGCAGTTCTTC. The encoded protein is CSVESGSGRGDEQFF.

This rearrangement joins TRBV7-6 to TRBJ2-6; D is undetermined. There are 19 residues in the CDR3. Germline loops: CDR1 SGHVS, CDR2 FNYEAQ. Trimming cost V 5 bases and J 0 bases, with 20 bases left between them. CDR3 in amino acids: CASSPYPPGSFSGANVLTF. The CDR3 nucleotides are TGTGCCAGCAGCCCATACCCTCCGGGTTCCTTCTCTGGGGCCAACGTCCTGACTTTC.

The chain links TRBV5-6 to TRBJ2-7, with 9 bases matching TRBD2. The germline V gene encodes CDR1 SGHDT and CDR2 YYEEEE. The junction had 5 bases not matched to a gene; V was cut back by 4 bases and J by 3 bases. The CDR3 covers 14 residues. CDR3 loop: CASSAGLAFYEQYF. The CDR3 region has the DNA TGTGCCAGCAGCGCGGGACTAGCTTTCTACGAGCAGTACTTC.

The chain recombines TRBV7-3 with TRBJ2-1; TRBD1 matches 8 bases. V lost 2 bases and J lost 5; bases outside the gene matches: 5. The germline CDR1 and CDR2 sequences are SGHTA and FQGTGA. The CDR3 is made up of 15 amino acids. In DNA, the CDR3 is TGTGCCAGCAGCTTACGCGGACAGGGCCACAATGAGCAGTTCTTC. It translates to CASSLRGQGHNEQFF.

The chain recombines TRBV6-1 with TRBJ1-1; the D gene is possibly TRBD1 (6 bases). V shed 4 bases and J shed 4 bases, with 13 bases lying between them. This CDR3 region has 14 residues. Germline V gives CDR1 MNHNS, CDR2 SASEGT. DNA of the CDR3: TGTGCCAGCAGTGTGGGAGGGGGTGGCACTGAAGCTTTCTTT. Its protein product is CASSVGGGGTEAFF.

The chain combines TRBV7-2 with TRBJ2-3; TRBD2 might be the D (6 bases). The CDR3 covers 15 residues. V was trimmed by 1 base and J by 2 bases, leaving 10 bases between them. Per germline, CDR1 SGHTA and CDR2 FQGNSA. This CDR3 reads CASSLEGRNTDTQYF. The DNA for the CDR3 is TGTGCCAGCAGCTTAGAGGGGAGGAACACAGATACGCAGTATTTT.

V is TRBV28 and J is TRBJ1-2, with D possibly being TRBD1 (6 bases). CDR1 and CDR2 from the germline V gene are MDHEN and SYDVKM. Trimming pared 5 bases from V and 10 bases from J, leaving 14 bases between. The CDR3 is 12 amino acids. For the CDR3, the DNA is TGTGCCAGCAGTCTACAGGGTCGGACCTACACCTTC. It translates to CASSLQGRTYTF.

The CDR3 nucleotides are TGTGCCAGCAGCGCGGCCGGGGGGGGCGGGCAGTACTTC. Its translation is CASSAAGGGGQYF. V is TRBV9 and J is TRBJ2-5; TRBD2 agrees at 8 bases. The CDR3 length is 13 residues. Germline loops: CDR1 SGDLS, CDR2 YYNGEE. The J segment lost 11 bases and the V segment lost 3 bases, leaving 9 bases of the junction unmatched.